The entry that follows covers one TCR beta chain sequence. Its antigen remains unknown. This entry is derived from a study of T cell responses to AZD1222 COVID-19 vaccine. Whole-study results and caveats: Reports say nearly half of spike-specific TCRs go after unmutated variant regions. Only 5 or 6 AZD1222 recipients were seropositive at baseline.

Produced via immunoSEQ multiplex PCR; TCRdb's table is partial and in-frame only. Of approximately 150,000 clones listed, approximately 92% are singletons. CDR1 and CDR2 (germline): SGHKS, YYEKEE (reference sequence). Trimming removed 5 bases at V and 1 base at J, with 12 bases between. The length of the CDR3 is 14 residues. The clonotype originates from an adult in good health. The gene calls are TRBV5-5 and TRBJ1-1; maybe TRBD1 (5 bases). Here the sequenced sample was peripheral blood, taken on day 0 of AZD1222 vaccination. The CDR3 DNA follows: TGTGCCAGCAGTCGAGGTGGGGGGAACACTGAAGCTTTCTTT. Translated, it gives CASSRGGGNTEAFF. Full variable domain (rest looked up from reference TRBV5-5 and TRBJ1-1): DAGVTQSPTHLIKTRGQQVTLRCSPISGHKSVSWYQQVLGQGPQFIFQYYEKEERGRGNFPDRFSARQFPNYSSELNVNALLLGDSALYLCASSRGGGNTEAFFGQGTRLTVV.